One and the same sample provided the 29 T cell receptor beta chains below, sequenced in a study of blood T cell repertoires in COVID-19. TCRdb keeps only in-frame clones here, not all; method: immunoSEQ multiplex PCR. Counted here are more than 110,000 clones, 65% to 90% occurring once; the ten biggest clones make up 2.5% to 3%. Sequencing input: peripheral blood. Receptors were obtained from a man aged 50-60 years with acute or convalescent COVID-19.

V is TRBV7-9 and J is TRBJ1-5; the D gene is possibly TRBD1 (5 bases). V lost 5 bases and J 2 bases, leaving 16 bases between the germline ends. Germline CDR1 is SEHNR and CDR2 is FQNEAQ (reference sequence). The CDR3 has 16 amino acids. CDR3 residues: CASSGFRGGGNQPQHF. The CDR3 DNA sequence: TGTGCCAGCAGCGGATTTAGGGGCGGTGGCAATCAGCCCCAGCATTTT. The whole variable domain, filled in from reference TRBV7-9 and TRBJ1-5, reads DTGVSQNPRHKITKRGQNVTFRCDPISEHNRLYWYRQTLGQGPEFLTYFQNEAQLEKSRLLSDRFSAERPKGSFSTLEIQRTEQGDSAMYLCASSGFRGGGNQPQHFGDGTRLSIL.

DNA of the CDR3: TGTGCCAGTACGTTTTCCGCACTAACTACGCAGTATTTT. It specifies CASTFSALTTQYF. The gene calls are TRBV19 and TRBJ2-3, with D unclear. CDR1 and CDR2 from the germline V gene are LNHDA and SQIVND (reference sequence). Trimming shortened V by 7 bases and J by 8 bases, and 16 bases separated the two germline ends. This CDR3 contains 13 residues.

As regards this clone: At one end, the junction sequence differs from germline, possibly due to a read error. The V and J genes are TRBV7-7 and TRBJ2-5; 7 bases line up with TRBD1. The germline V gene has CDR1 SSHAT and CDR2 FNYEAQ (reference sequence). The CDR3 sequence is 15 residues long. CDR3 nucleotide sequence: TGTGCTAGCAGCTTAGCGTGGGGGACAGAAGAGACCCAGTACTTC. Its protein product is CASSLAWGTEETQYF.

The chain links TRBV27 to TRBJ1-4; D may be TRBD1 (6 bases). This CDR3 contains 16 residues. Germline V gene lookup returns CDR1 MNHEY and CDR2 SMNVEV (reference sequence). V lost 1 base, J lost 3 bases, and 12 bases lay in between. The CDR3, as DNA: TGTGCCAGCAGTTTATACCACAGGGCAGCTAATGAAAAACTGTTTTTT. This translates into CASSLYHRAANEKLFF. Together with reference TRBV27 and TRBJ1-4, the CDR3 gives the full variable domain: EAQVTQNPRYLITVTGKKLTVTCSQNMNHEYMSWYRQDPGLGLRQIYYSMNVEVTDKGDVPEGYKVSRKEKRNFPLILESPSPNQTSLYFCASSLYHRAANEKLFFGSGTQLSVL.

This chain connects TRBV7-2 to TRBJ1-2, with 9 bases identical to TRBD1. Germline loops: CDR1 SGHTA, CDR2 FQGNSA. V lost 1 base to trimming and J lost 7 bases; unmatched junction nucleotides: 7. This CDR3 spans 15 amino acids. Here the CDR3 reads CASSLGRDRATGYTF. CDR3 DNA: TGTGCCAGCAGCTTAGGTAGGGACAGGGCCACTGGCTACACCTTC.

The chain's CDR3 is CASSQDVKGAYGNTIYF. CDR3 nucleotide sequence: TGCGCCAGCAGCCAAGATGTAAAGGGGGCTTATGGAAACACCATATATTTT. This chain links TRBV4-1 with TRBJ1-3; TRBD1 agrees at 7 bases. Germline values: CDR1 MGHRA, CDR2 YSYEKL. The CDR3 runs to 17 residues. V gave up 0 bases and J gave up 3 bases; unmatched junction bases: 8.

The rearrangement links TRBV12-3 or TRBV12-4 to TRBJ2-7; D gene unclear. Between the trimmed V and J ends, which lost 6 bases and 4 bases, there was a span of 13 bases. The CDR3 spans 13 residues. CDR3 nucleotide sequence: TGTGCCAGCAGCCCGCCGACTGAGTACGAGCAGTACTTC. Protein product: CASSPPTEYEQYF.

This sequence joins TRBV10-3 and TRBJ2-7, with D possibly being TRBD2 (5 bases). The germline gives CDR1 ENHRY, CDR2 SYGVKD. Trimming pared 0 bases from V and 1 base from J, leaving 13 bases between. The CDR3 loop spans 16 amino acids. The CDR3 DNA reads TGTGCCATCAGTGAGTCGCACGTACGGGGATCCTACGAGCAGTACTTC. Residues: CAISESHVRGSYEQYF.

The CDR3 region has the DNA TGTGCCAGCAGCTTCGGGACAGGAGGAGAAAAACTGTTTTTT. Protein product: CASSFGTGGEKLFF. The rearrangement joins TRBV11-1 to TRBJ1-4; 8 bases fit TRBD1. Germline V gene sequence: CDR1 SGHAT, CDR2 FQDESV (reference sequence). The trim removed 3 bases at V and 8 bases at J, leaving 5 bases unmatched. The CDR3 is 14 residues long.

The genes are TRBV5-4 and TRBJ2-5; no clear D. This CDR3 is built from 14 residues. The germline V gene has CDR1 SGHNT and CDR2 YYREEE (reference sequence). V lost 4 bases to trimming and J lost 2 bases, with 12 bases between them. CDR3 bases: TGTGCCAGCAGCGGCCCACAGAGACAAGAGACCCAGTACTTC. It yields the protein CASSGPQRQETQYF.

J is TRBJ1-5 and V is TRBV3-1 (or the pseudogene TRBV3-2); possible D gene TRBD1, 5 bases. V was pared by 5 bases and J by 0 bases, with 20 bases between. In germline, CDR1 is LGHDT, CDR2 YNNKEL (reference sequence). The CDR3 is made up of 18 amino acids. The chain's CDR3 is CASSLRPGTGNSNQPQHF. The CDR3 DNA follows: TGTGCCAGCAGCTTGCGACCGGGCACAGGAAATAGCAATCAGCCCCAGCATTTT.

J is TRBJ1-4 and V is TRBV4-1, with a possible D match to TRBD1 (5 bases). Trimming shortened V by 0 bases and J by 5 bases, and 10 bases separated the two germline ends. Germline values: CDR1 MGHRA, CDR2 YSYEKL. The CDR3 consists of 15 residues. CDR3 sequence reads: CASSQDPPGNEKLFF. The CDR3 DNA reads as TGCGCCAGCAGCCAAGATCCGCCAGGGAATGAAAAACTGTTTTTT.

This rearrangement joins TRBV3-1 (or the pseudogene TRBV3-2) to TRBJ2-3; TRBD1 is a possible D gene (6 bases). CDR3 length: 14 residues. V was trimmed by 3 bases and J by 4 bases, leaving 11 bases between them. CDR1 is LGHDT, CDR2 YNNKEL, per germline (reference sequence). The CDR3 DNA sequence: TGTGCCAGCAGCCAGGCTACAGGGTCAGATACGCAGTATTTT. Translated: CASSQATGSDTQYF.

The chain carries TRBV24-1 and TRBJ2-1; possible D gene TRBD2, 5 bases. The germline CDR1 and CDR2 sequences are KGHDR and SFDVKD. The CDR3 spans 17 residues. V lost 2 bases and J 2 bases, leaving 15 bases between the germline ends. CDR3 DNA sequence: TGTGCCACCAGTGATTATGAAGCTAGCAGAGCCTACAATGAGCAGTTCTTC. Translated, it gives CATSDYEASRAYNEQFF.

This sequence joins TRBV27 and TRBJ1-5; D uncertain. The ends were cut back, 3 bases at V and 7 bases at J, with 10 bases in the middle. From germline, CDR1 is MNHEY and CDR2 SMNVEV (reference sequence). The CDR3 totals 13 residues. CDR3 protein: CASSFSGQQPQHF. The CDR3 nucleotides read TGTGCCAGCAGTTTTTCTGGGCAACAGCCCCAGCATTTT.

This chain connects TRBV7-2 to TRBJ1-1; D is possibly TRBD1 (5 bases). CDR3 length: 15 residues. Germline V gene data show CDR1 as SGHTA and CDR2 as FQGNSA. V shed 4 bases and J shed 1 base, with 13 bases lying between them. The CDR3 DNA follows: TGTGCCAGCAGCTCACTGGGGGGAGGGAACACTGAAGCTTTCTTT. Protein sequence: CASSSLGGGNTEAFF.

This chain connects TRBV14 to TRBJ1-4, with 10 nucleotides matching TRBD1. The CDR3 consists of 13 residues. The V and J ends lost 5 bases and 14 bases, in that order; junction bases with no gene match: 8. From germline, CDR1 is SGHDN and CDR2 FVKESK. CDR3 amino acids: CASSLRTGQGLFF. The CDR3 coding sequence is TGTGCCAGCAGCTTACGGACGGGACAGGGGCTGTTTTTT.

V is TRBV6-1 and J is TRBJ1-6, with D uncertain. Between the trimmed V and J ends, which lost 4 bases and 0 bases, there was a span of 10 bases. Looked up from germline, CDR1 is MNHNS and CDR2 is SASEGT. There are 16 residues in the CDR3. CDR3 protein: CASSGSQSSYNSPLHF. The CDR3 coding sequence is TGTGCCAGCAGTGGCTCACAGAGCTCCTATAATTCACCCCTCCACTTT.

The CDR3 protein is CASSTRQAFDVNTEAFF. The CDR3 DNA reads as TGTGCCAGCAGCACCCGACAGGCATTTGACGTGAACACTGAAGCTTTCTTT. The chain has TRBV4-2 and TRBJ1-1; D is possibly TRBD1 (6 bases). The V end was cut by 5 bases, the J end by 0 bases, with 19 bases between. Germline V gene lookup returns CDR1 LGHNA and CDR2 YNFKEQ. The CDR3 has 17 amino acids.

V gene TRBV3-1 (or the pseudogene TRBV3-2) combines with J gene TRBJ2-7; 8 positions agree with TRBD2. J lost 4 bases, V lost 4 bases, and 12 bases had no gene match. Germline V CDR1 and CDR2: LGHDT, YNNKEL (reference sequence). The CDR3 spans 16 residues. The CDR3 here is CASSPPGKAGAYEQYF. CDR3 bases: TGTGCCAGCAGCCCCCCCGGTAAAGCGGGAGCTTACGAGCAGTACTTC.

About this clone: Distinct nucleotide sequences in the sample also encode this CDR3. The chain combines TRBV4-1 with TRBJ2-1; the match to TRBD2 covers 8 bases. The germline CDR1 and CDR2 sequences are MGHRA and YSYEKL. J gave up 4 bases and V 0 bases, and 5 bases lay outside the gene matches. CDR3 length: 16 residues. CDR3 loop: CASSQDRLAGYNEQFF. CDR3 DNA: TGCGCCAGCAGCCAAGATCGCCTAGCGGGTTACAATGAGCAGTTCTTC.

V usage is TRBV21-1 and J usage is TRBJ2-7; TRBD1 reflects the table's D call only, with no check against the DNA. TRBV21-1 is tagged as a pseudogene. CDR3 size: 16 residues. The CDR3 reads CASSKYCRVTSYEQYF. The CDR3 DNA is TGTGCCAGCAGCAAATATTGCAGGGTAACATCCTACGAGCAGTACTTC.

The J gene is TRBJ2-7, the V gene TRBV5-1, with a tentative D call TRBD2 (6 bases). This CDR3 is built from 16 residues. Trimming removed 3 bases from V and 2 bases from J, with 18 bases in between. Germline V gene sequence: CDR1 SGHRS, CDR2 YFSETQ. CDR3 sequence: CASSSAPRDSTYEQYF. The DNA for the CDR3 is TGCGCCAGCAGCTCCGCCCCCCGGGACTCAACCTACGAGCAGTACTTC. Full variable domain (outside the CDR3, taken from reference TRBV5-1 and TRBJ2-7): KAGVTQTPRYLIKTRGQQVTLSCSPISGHRSVSWYQQTPGQGLQFLFEYFSETQRNKGNFPGRFSGRQFSNSRSEMNVSTLELGDSALYLCASSSAPRDSTYEQYFGPGTRLTVT.

The chain recombines TRBV7-8 with TRBJ2-1, with 7 bases aligning to TRBD2. Germline CDR1 is SGHVS and CDR2 is FQNEAQ. The V and J ends lost 6 bases and 5 bases, in that order; junction bases with no gene match: 13. This CDR3 contains 16 residues. CDR3 DNA: TGTGCCAGCAGTCCCCGGGGTGGGACTAAGAACAATGAGCAGTTCTTC. This translates into CASSPRGGTKNNEQFF.

V usage is TRBV2 and J usage is TRBJ1-4; unclear D gene. V was shortened by 7 bases and J by 4 bases, with 10 bases between the two germline ends. The CDR3 totals 13 residues. Germline assignment: CDR1 SNHLY and CDR2 FYNNEI. The chain's CDR3 is CASKLSNNEKLFF. The CDR3 DNA is TGTGCCAGCAAGCTTTCAAATAATGAAAAACTGTTTTTT.

The V and J genes are TRBV5-4 and TRBJ2-7; 8 bases line up with TRBD1. V shed 5 bases and J 2 bases; nucleotides not matched to a gene: 9. Germline assignment: CDR1 SGHNT and CDR2 YYREEE (reference sequence). CDR3 size: 15 residues. CDR3 sequence (DNA): TGTGCCAGCAGACCGGGGACAGGTTTGACCTACGAGCAGTACTTC. It encodes CASRPGTGLTYEQYF.

The chain uses TRBV7-2 and TRBJ1-2; D call uncertain. CDR1 and CDR2 from the germline V gene are SGHTA and FQGNSA. V was shortened by 5 bases and J by 4 bases, with 17 bases between the two germline ends. The CDR3 runs to 15 residues. The CDR3 protein is CASSPYQTLSYGYTF. The CDR3 coding sequence is TGTGCCAGCAGCCCTTACCAGACACTCTCCTATGGCTACACCTTC.

CDR3 sequence: CATSDPGQNNQPQHF. CDR3 nucleotide sequence: TGTGCCACCAGTGACCCGGGACAGAACAATCAGCCCCAGCATTTT. The chain is built from TRBV24-1 and TRBJ1-5; TRBD1 agrees at 7 bases. Trimming at V came to 4 bases and at J to 3 bases, leaving 5 bases not matched to a gene. CDR1 is KGHDR, CDR2 SFDVKD, per germline. The CDR3 totals 15 residues.

V is TRBV19 and J is TRBJ1-5; 8 bases map to TRBD1. Unmatched junction bases numbered 6, after V lost 8 bases and J lost 3 bases. Germline V gene data show CDR1 as LNHDA and CDR2 as SQIVND (reference sequence). The CDR3 is made up of 14 amino acids. The CDR3 here is CASGDRGDNQPQHF. CDR3 coding DNA: TGTGCCAGTGGAGACAGGGGAGACAATCAGCCCCAGCATTTT.